The T cell receptor beta chain under discussion was sequenced for a study of a mutant IDH1 vaccine in newly diagnosed glioma. For the study at large: Males made up around 62% and females about 38% of treated patients, whose mean age was 40.4 years.

As concerns this clone: Its antigen is not known.

The data were produced by immunoSEQ multiplex PCR, yet TCRdb's version contains in-frame clones alone and is incomplete. This sample carries tens of thousands of clones, around 84% of them seen once, and the ten largest clones take about 8.2%. Time point defined: week 11, during vaccination. The study gave 300 ug of mutant IDH1 20-mer peptide per vaccine dose, with topical imiquimod. Study-wide findings and caveats: Induction of immune responses by the vaccine occurred in 93.3% of patients.

The CDR3 is made up of 14 amino acids. CDR1 is SGHVS, CDR2 FQNEAQ, per germline. Trimming stripped 0 bases from V and 7 bases from J, with 12 bases between. J is TRBJ1-1 and V is TRBV7-8; D gene unclear. This specimen was PBMCs, taken from a glioma patient whose treatment included an IDH1 peptide vaccine. This TCR was recovered from a woman aged 50 to 60 with glioma. The CDR3 region is CASSLASKGNEAFF. CDR3 bases: TGTGCCAGCAGCTTAGCATCCAAAGGTAATGAAGCTTTCTTT. The full variable domain, its missing parts supplied by reference TRBV7-8 and TRBJ1-1, is GAGVSQSPRYKVAKRGQDVALRCDPISGHVSLFWYQQALGQGPEFLTYFQNEAQLDKSGLPSDRFFAERPEGSVSTLKIQRTQQEDSAVYLCASSLASKGNEAFFGQGTRLTVV.